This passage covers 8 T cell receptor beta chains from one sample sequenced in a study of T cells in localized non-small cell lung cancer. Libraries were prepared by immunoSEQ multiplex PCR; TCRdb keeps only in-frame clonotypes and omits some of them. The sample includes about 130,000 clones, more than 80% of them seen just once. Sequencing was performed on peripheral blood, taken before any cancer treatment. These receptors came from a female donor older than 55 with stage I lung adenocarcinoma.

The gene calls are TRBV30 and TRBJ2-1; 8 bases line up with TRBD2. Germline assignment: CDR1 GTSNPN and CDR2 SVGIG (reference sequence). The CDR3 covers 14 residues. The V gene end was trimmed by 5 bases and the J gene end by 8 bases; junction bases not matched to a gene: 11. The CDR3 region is CAWSPPGLVDEQFF. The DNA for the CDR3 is TGTGCCTGGTCTCCCCCGGGACTAGTGGATGAGCAGTTCTTC. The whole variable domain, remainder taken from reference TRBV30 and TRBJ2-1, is SQTIHQWPATLVQPVGSPLSLECTVEGTSNPNLYWYRQAAGRGLQLLFYSVGIGQISSEVPQNLSASRPQDRQFILSSKKLLLSDSGFYLCAWSPPGLVDEQFFGPGTRLTVL.

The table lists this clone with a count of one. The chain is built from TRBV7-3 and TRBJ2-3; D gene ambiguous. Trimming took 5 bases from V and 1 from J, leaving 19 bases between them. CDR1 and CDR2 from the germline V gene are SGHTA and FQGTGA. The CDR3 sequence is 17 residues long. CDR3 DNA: TGTGCCAGCAGCCAGTACTTTCCCGTTGGACGCACAGATACGCAGTATTTT. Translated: CASSQYFPVGRTDTQYF. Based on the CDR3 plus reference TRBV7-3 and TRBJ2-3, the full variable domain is GAGVSQTPSNKVTEKGKYVELRCDPISGHTALYWYRQSLGQGPEFLIYFQGTGAADDSGLPNDRFFAVRPEGSVSTLKIQRTERGDSAVYLCASSQYFPVGRTDTQYFGPGTRLTVL.

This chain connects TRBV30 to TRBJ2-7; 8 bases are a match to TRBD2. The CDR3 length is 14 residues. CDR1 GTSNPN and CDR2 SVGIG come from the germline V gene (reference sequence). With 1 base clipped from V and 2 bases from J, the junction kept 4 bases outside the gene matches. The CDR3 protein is CAWSDSGGTYEQYF. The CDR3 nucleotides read TGTGCCTGGAGTGACTCGGGGGGGACCTACGAGCAGTACTTC.

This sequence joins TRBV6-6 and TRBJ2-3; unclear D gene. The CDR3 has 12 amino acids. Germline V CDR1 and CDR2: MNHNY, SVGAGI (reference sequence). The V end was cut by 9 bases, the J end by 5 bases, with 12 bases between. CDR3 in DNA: TGTGCCAGTTCTCAGACGGGAGATACGCAGTATTTT. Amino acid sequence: CASSQTGDTQYF.

The CDR3 here is CASSIRTGSITGELFF. The CDR3, as DNA: TGTGCCAGTAGTATTCGGACTGGCAGTATCACCGGGGAGCTGTTTTTT. The V gene is TRBV19, the J gene TRBJ2-2; D perhaps matches TRBD2 (5 bases). The length of the CDR3 is 16 residues. V lost 3 bases and J lost 4, with 15 bases in between. CDR1 is LNHDA, CDR2 SQIVND, per germline (reference sequence). Supplemented by reference TRBV19 and TRBJ2-2, the full variable domain reads DGGITQSPKYLFRKEGQNVTLSCEQNLNHDAMYWYRQDPGQGLRLIYYSQIVNDFQKGDIAEGYSVSREKKESFPLTVTSAQKNPTAFYLCASSIRTGSITGELFFGEGSRLTVL.

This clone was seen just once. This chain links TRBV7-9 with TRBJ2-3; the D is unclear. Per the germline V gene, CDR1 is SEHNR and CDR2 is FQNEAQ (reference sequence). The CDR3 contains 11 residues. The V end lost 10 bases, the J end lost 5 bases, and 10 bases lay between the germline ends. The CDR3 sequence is CATHAGDTQYF. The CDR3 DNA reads TGTGCCACCCACGCTGGAGATACGCAGTATTTT.

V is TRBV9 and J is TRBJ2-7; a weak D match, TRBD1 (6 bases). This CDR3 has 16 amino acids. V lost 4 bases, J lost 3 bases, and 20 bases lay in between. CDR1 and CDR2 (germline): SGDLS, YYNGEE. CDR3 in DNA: TGTGCCAGCAGCCCGCAGGTAGGACAGAAGAACTACGAGCAGTACTTC. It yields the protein CASSPQVGQKNYEQYF.

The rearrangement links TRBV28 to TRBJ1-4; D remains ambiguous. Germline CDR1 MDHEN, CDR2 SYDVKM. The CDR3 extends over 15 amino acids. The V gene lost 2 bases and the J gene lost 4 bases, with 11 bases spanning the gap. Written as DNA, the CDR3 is TGTGCCAGCAGTTTACGGACGCCCCGTAATGAAAAACTGTTTTTT. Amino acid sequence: CASSLRTPRNEKLFF.